Below are 14 T cell receptor beta chains sequenced from a single sample in a study of metastatic and nonmetastatic thyroid tumors. TCRdb re-clonotyped the PCR reads via MiXCR. The sample carries 30,000 to 50,000 clones, approximately 15% recorded once. Nobody among the patients had been given any treatment before thyroid surgery. The sequencing input was blood. These receptors were taken from a female donor with papillary thyroid cancer or a benign thyroid nodule (not recorded which). Some clones in this sample may be carry-over from other donors' samples.

This clone was counted only a few times. The V call is TRBV5-5, the J call TRBJ1-3; a weak D match, TRBD1 (5 bases). CDR1 SGHKS and CDR2 YYEKEE come from the germline V gene (reference sequence). The V gene lost 3 bases and the J gene lost 4 bases, with 11 bases spanning the gap. This CDR3 region has 14 residues. CDR3 nucleotide sequence: TGTGCCAGCAGCTGGGGGGATTCAGGAAACACCATATATTTT. Translating it yields CASSWGDSGNTIYF.

This clone was observed at least ten times. The chain has TRBV3-1 and TRBJ2-1; D not resolved. Germline CDR1 reads LGHDT; CDR2 reads YNNKEL (reference sequence). The V end was cut by 3 bases, the J end by 6 bases, with 12 bases between. The CDR3 contains 14 residues. CDR3 residues: CASSQIGFGNEQFF. The CDR3 nucleotides are TGTGCCAGCAGCCAGATTGGGTTTGGCAATGAGCAGTTCTTC.

This clone came up many times. The gene calls are TRBV20-1 and TRBJ2-3, with 9 bases lining up with TRBD2. This CDR3 is 14 amino acids long. The V gene end was trimmed by 4 bases and the J gene end by 0 bases; junction bases not matched to a gene: 2. The germline V gene has CDR1 DFQATT and CDR2 SNEGSKA (reference sequence). The chain's CDR3 is CSAKGTSSTDTQYF. CDR3 nucleotide sequence: TGCAGTGCTAAGGGGACTAGCAGCACAGATACGCAGTATTTT.

This clone was seen many times. The chain carries TRBV28 and TRBJ2-3, with 8 bases aligning to TRBD1. With V trimmed by 6 bases and J by 2 bases, 7 bases remained unmatched. The CDR3 has 15 amino acids. Germline V gene sequence: CDR1 MDHEN, CDR2 SYDVKM. CDR3 sequence: CASSYGTGDTDTQYF. DNA for the CDR3: TGTGCCAGCAGCTACGGGACAGGAGACACAGATACGCAGTATTTT.

This clone was observed a single time. V is TRBV5-5 and J is TRBJ2-7; 7 positions agree with TRBD1. This CDR3 is 13 amino acids long. V trimming: 0 bases; J trimming: 6 bases; junction bases outside the gene matches: 3. Germline V gene data show CDR1 as SGHKS and CDR2 as YYEKEE (reference sequence). CDR3 amino acids: CASSLDAGGEQYF. The CDR3 bases are TGTGCCAGCAGCTTGGACGCAGGGGGCGAGCAGTACTTC.

In this sample, this clone turned up many times. The chain is built from TRBV29-1 and TRBJ2-1; a weak D match, TRBD2 (6 bases). The CDR3 consists of 12 residues. Germline lookup yields CDR1 SQVTM and CDR2 ANQGSEA. The CDR3 region has the DNA TGCAGGGGAGGAGATTCGGGGAATGAGCAGTTCTTC. Its translation is CRGGDSGNEQFF.

This clone has a count of ten or more. The junction does not match germline at one end; this may be a read error. The chain has TRBV6-1 and TRBJ1-3; D uncertain. This CDR3 is built from 15 residues. The germline gives CDR1 MNHNS, CDR2 SASEGT. The CDR3 loop is CASSFATFKGSTIYF. CDR3 bases: TGTGCCAGCAGTTTCGCGACCTTCAAGGGAAGCACCATATATTTT.

This clone rates as medium-sized. The genes are TRBV6-4 and TRBJ1-2; 9 positions agree with TRBD1. The CDR3 consists of 15 residues. The V gene end was trimmed by 2 bases and the J gene end by 9 bases; junction bases not matched to a gene: 10. Germline assignment: CDR1 MRHNA and CDR2 SNTAGT. DNA for the CDR3: TGTGCCAGCAGTGACCTCGGACAGGGGTTGGGGAGCTACACCTTC. Translating it yields CASSDLGQGLGSYTF.

This clone was found many times. The J gene is TRBJ2-5, the V gene TRBV29-1, with a possible D match to TRBD2 (7 bases). Trimming stripped 0 bases from V and 5 bases from J, with 13 bases between. Germline V lookup: CDR1 SQVTM, CDR2 ANQGSEA. The CDR3 contains 14 residues. CDR3 residues: CSVEEGGVRETQYF. The CDR3 coding sequence is TGCAGCGTTGAAGAAGGGGGGGTTCGGGAGACCCAGTACTTC. Full variable domain (missing parts from reference TRBV29-1 and TRBJ2-5): SAVISQKPSRDICQRGTSLTIQCQVDSQVTMMFWYRQQPGQSLTLIATANQGSEATYESGFVIDKFPISRPNLTFSTLTVSNMSPEDSSIYLCSVEEGGVRETQYFGPGTRLLVL.

The genes are TRBV6-1 and TRBJ1-1; no definite D call. The CDR3 contains 14 residues. The V gene's germline CDR1 is MNHNS and CDR2 SASEGT. Trimming removed 6 bases at V and 1 base at J, with 12 bases between. This chain's CDR3 is CASRDSMSNTEAFF. Here the CDR3 DNA reads TGTGCCAGCAGGGATTCAATGTCGAACACTGAAGCTTTCTTT.

The gene calls are TRBV20-1 and TRBJ2-7, with 13 bases matching TRBD2. There are 14 residues in the CDR3. V trimming: 6 bases; J trimming: 7 bases; junction bases outside the gene matches: 9. In germline, CDR1 is DFQATT, CDR2 SNEGSKA (reference sequence). The CDR3: CSAGLAGLRREQYF. The CDR3 DNA follows: TGCAGTGCGGGACTAGCGGGACTGCGTCGGGAGCAGTACTTC.

This clone showed up many times. This chain joins TRBV7-2 and TRBJ2-7; TRBD1 aligns across 10 bases. This CDR3 has 15 amino acids. With V trimmed by 0 bases and J by 4 bases, 3 bases remained unmatched. The germline gives CDR1 SGHTA, CDR2 FQGNSA. This CDR3 reads CASSLAGQGIYEQYF. CDR3 DNA: TGTGCCAGCAGCTTAGCGGGACAGGGGATATACGAGCAGTACTTC.

This clone was recorded at least ten times. This rearrangement joins TRBV14 to TRBJ2-1; D unresolved. CDR3 size: 15 residues. Germline CDR1 reads SGHDN; CDR2 reads FVKESK. V lost 4 bases and J 4 bases, leaving 14 bases between the germline ends. The CDR3 protein is CASSPPSIRYNEQFF. CDR3 DNA sequence: TGTGCCAGCAGCCCCCCCTCCATTCGGTACAATGAGCAGTTCTTC.

This clone is medium-sized (0.01 to 0.1%) within its sample. J is TRBJ2-7 and V is TRBV12-3 or TRBV12-4; 7 bases match TRBD2. Unmatched junction bases numbered 14, after V lost 8 bases and J lost 4 bases. The CDR3 totals 15 residues. CDR3 coding DNA: TGTGCCAGCGCCGCCATAGGGCGGGAGACGTACGAGCAGTACTTC. Protein: CASAAIGRETYEQYF.